This is a list of T cell receptor beta chains from one sample in a study of blood T cell repertoires in COVID-19. The table came from immunoSEQ multiplex PCR; TCRdb's copy has only in-frame clones and leaves some out. The table shows 200,000 or so clones, with around 81% occurring only once. The specimen was PBMCs or T cells enriched from blood (not recorded which). The receptors were gathered from a woman aged 40 to 49 with acute COVID-19. Both conserved end residues are part of each CDR3. Each record gives: V gene, J gene, clone size, CDR3 protein. Size is omitted from some rows. Given values are once, few, many or a class for expanded clones.

v_gene: TRBV18; j_gene: TRBJ1-5; abundance: NA; CDR3aa: CASSTENNQPQHF
v_gene: TRBV5-1; j_gene: TRBJ1-5; abundance: NA; CDR3aa: CASSLAGTGVGNQPQHF
v_gene: TRBV11-2; j_gene: TRBJ2-3; abundance: once; CDR3aa: CASSLLRDTQYF
v_gene: TRBV19; j_gene: TRBJ2-2; abundance: NA; CDR3aa: CASTLGGGRGTGELFF
v_gene: TRBV6-5; j_gene: TRBJ1-2; abundance: NA; CDR3aa: CASRSGPVNGYTF
v_gene: TRBV9; j_gene: TRBJ2-1; abundance: once; CDR3aa: CASSELPSGGAEFF
v_gene: TRBV5-1; j_gene: TRBJ1-1; abundance: few; CDR3aa: CASSVTGTHTEAFF
v_gene: TRBV7-2; j_gene: TRBJ2-5; abundance: NA; CDR3aa: CASSSMTGFQETQYF
v_gene: TRBV5-1; j_gene: TRBJ2-6; abundance: once; CDR3aa: CASSTRQGDFSGANVLTF
v_gene: TRBV27; j_gene: TRBJ2-2; abundance: few; CDR3aa: CASSPWGRVTGELFF
v_gene: TRBV6-9; j_gene: TRBJ1-2; abundance: NA; CDR3aa: CASSYIGSTGGYTF
v_gene: TRBV7-3; j_gene: TRBJ2-3; abundance: NA; CDR3aa: CASSSWEGGDTQYF
v_gene: TRBV5-5; j_gene: TRBJ2-3; abundance: NA; CDR3aa: CASSFRTGGLDTQYF
v_gene: TRBV28; j_gene: TRBJ1-5; abundance: once; CDR3aa: CATRLYSNQPQHF
v_gene: TRBV7-3; j_gene: TRBJ2-1; abundance: NA; CDR3aa: CASSSGGAASRHNEQFF
v_gene: TRBV28; j_gene: TRBJ2-7; abundance: NA; CDR3aa: CASSPAGSSGRYEQYF